This record covers a single T cell receptor beta chain. Its antigen target is currently unknown. No base quality values were provided; no much bigger clone lies one nucleotide off. The library came from PCR. Sequencing used an Illumina HiSeq 2500. TCR library preparation used molecular barcoding, with unique molecular identifiers applied to normalize quantification of the TCRbeta repertoire. The public reads were quality trimmed at Q25 with fastp and then assembled into clones with MiXCR by TCRdb, keeping productive beta chains. One record per CDR3 amino acid sequence lists the most common genes and DNA. The sample records about 540,000 distinct CDR3 sequences, about 17% of which are singletons. The ten largest clones capture about 3.1% of the sample. This specimen belongs to a study of T-cell reconstitution after alpha-beta-depleted transplantation in children (TCRdb year 2016). Notes on the research overall: Using TCR repertoire profiling, the study followed T-cell immune reconstitution in a quantitative way in children after TCRalphabeta/CD19-depleted allogeneic hematopoietic cell transplantation.

V is reduced by 3 bases and J by 3 bases, leaving a spacing of 21 bases between them. From its cysteine to its phenylalanine, the CDR3 spans 16 amino acids. The kept DNA is CDR3 alone, 48 bases in frame from the first base. The germline V gene (reference sequence) yields DFQATT for CDR1 and SNEGSKA for CDR2. Specimen: PBMCs from the stem cell graft donor, collected from the stem cell graft. The chain was built from TRBV20-1 and TRBJ2-7, with a weak D call of TRBD2 (7 bases match). This sequence was found in a human donor who donated a stem cell graft to a child with acute lymphoblastic leukemia. The DNA sequence is TGCAGTGCTAGGGACAGTAGGGCTAGCGGACTCTACGAGCAGTACTTC. It is translated as CSARDSRASGLYEQYF.